The 21 T cell receptor beta chains in this list originate from one sample, sequenced in a study of T cells expressing NK-cell markers. TCRdb reprocessed the 5' RACE reads and keeps a single row for each CDR3 protein, giving no DNA. The table lists 500,000 to 700,000 distinct CDR3 sequences. The sample consisted of blood T cells: a sorted CD56 or NKG2C T cell subset, CD4+ or CD8+ T cells, or bulk PBMC T cells (not recorded which). Receptor source: a man younger than 35 in good health.

The V call is TRBV5-1, the J call TRBJ2-7; there is no DNA to check the TCRdb D call of TRBD1. This CDR3 has 17 residues. Germline V gene data show CDR1 as SGHRS and CDR2 as YFSETQ. The CDR3 reads CASSLGPRTGKVHEQYF.

The chain couples TRBV4-2 to TRBJ2-7; TCRdb's assignment of TRBD2 cannot be checked, as there is no DNA. CDR3 length: 18 amino acids. Germline loops: CDR1 LGHNA, CDR2 YNFKEQ. CDR3 residues: CASSTHTLGSGSSYEQYF.

The CDR3 spells CASTMTAFSYEQYF. The rearrangement uses TRBV6-2 or TRBV6-3 and TRBJ2-7; TCRdb outputs TRBD1, but without DNA this stays unchecked. This CDR3 spans 14 amino acids. Germline V gene sequence: CDR1 MNHEY, CDR2 SVGEGT.

The V and J genes are TRBV6-4 and TRBJ2-2; TCRdb designates TRBD2, a call that cannot be tested without DNA. Germline assignment: CDR1 MRHNA and CDR2 SNTAGT. The CDR3 has 14 amino acids. CDR3 sequence: CASGDRASSGELFF.

The genes are TRBV6-1 and TRBJ2-7; checking the TCRdb D call of TRBD1 is not possible without DNA. Germline V lookup: CDR1 MNHNS, CDR2 SASEGT. CDR3 size: 18 residues. CDR3 loop: CASSATRFFRESGYEQYF.

This sequence joins TRBV4-1 and TRBJ2-1; the TRBD1 assignment by TCRdb is unverifiable without DNA. The CDR3 loop spans 16 amino acids. Germline CDR1 MGHRA, CDR2 YSYEKL. CDR3: CASSLVRGTTWEGQFF.

The chain combines TRBV29-1 with TRBJ2-5; the TCRdb D gene call, TRBD1, has no DNA to confirm it. Germline V gene lookup returns CDR1 SQVTM and CDR2 ANQGSEA. The CDR3 runs 13 residues. Here the CDR3 reads CSGTGTVGETQYF.

The V call is TRBV12-3 or TRBV12-4, the J call TRBJ2-5; checking the TCRdb D call of TRBD1 is not possible without DNA. CDR3 length: 14 residues. The CDR3 is CASNRDSSRETQYF.

The rearrangement uses TRBV5-1 and TRBJ2-3; the TCRdb D gene call, TRBD2, has no DNA to confirm it. Germline V gene sequence: CDR1 SGHRS, CDR2 YFSETQ. The CDR3 has 16 residues. This chain's CDR3 is CASAPRAGGGTDTQYF.

The V call is TRBV2, the J call TRBJ1-5; the TCRdb call, TRBD1, lacks DNA for checking. The CDR3 runs 16 residues. The germline CDR1 and CDR2 sequences are SNHLY and FYNNEI. The CDR3 protein is CASSLSGQWVFQPQHF.

This chain links TRBV20-1 with TRBJ2-1; the TCRdb call, TRBD1, lacks DNA for checking. CDR3 length equals 14 residues. Germline CDR1 reads DFQATT; CDR2 reads SNEGSKA (reference sequence). CDR3 sequence reads: CSATSWDGKNEQFF.

The chain recombines TRBV11-3 with TRBJ2-7; TCRdb indicates TRBD2, and absent DNA this call remains unverified. The CDR3 covers 13 residues. CDR1 is SGHNT, CDR2 YENEEA, per germline. CDR3 residues: CASSTGLDNEQYF.

This chain joins TRBV12-3 or TRBV12-4 and TRBJ2-1; TCRdb proposes TRBD2, but this gene call is untestable without DNA. The CDR3 runs to 17 residues. The CDR3 is CASSLAPGLAGVHEQFF.

J is TRBJ2-1 and V is TRBV12-3 or TRBV12-4; without DNA, the TCRdb call of TRBD2 cannot be checked. The CDR3 runs 18 residues. The CDR3 region is CASSLRPGGAGGSNEQFF.

This chain links TRBV28 with TRBJ2-1; TCRdb calls TRBD2, which cannot be checked without DNA. The CDR3 is made up of 16 amino acids. From germline, CDR1 is MDHEN and CDR2 SYDVKM. The CDR3 protein is CASSLYGLVRTGEQFF.

V gene TRBV29-1 combines with J gene TRBJ1-1; TCRdb designates TRBD1, a call that cannot be tested without DNA. Germline CDR1 SQVTM, CDR2 ANQGSEA. The CDR3 extends over 14 amino acids. The CDR3 sequence is CSVRDSKFNTEAFF.

The V and J genes are TRBV27 and TRBJ2-1; TCRdb's D call, TRBD2, is unchecked because there is no DNA. From germline, CDR1 is MNHEY and CDR2 SMNVEV (reference sequence). The CDR3 is made up of 15 amino acids. This CDR3 reads CASSPEAGAYNEQFF.

The rearrangement joins TRBV6-5 to TRBJ1-2; no DNA is available, so the TRBD1 call from TCRdb remains unchecked. The CDR3 contains 12 residues. Germline loops: CDR1 MNHEY, CDR2 SVGAGI. The CDR3 sequence: CASRTGGYGYTF.

The V gene is TRBV12-3 or TRBV12-4, the J gene TRBJ2-1; the TCRdb D gene call, TRBD2, has no DNA to confirm it. This CDR3 is built from 14 residues. The CDR3 region is CASRTSRRGNEQFF.

This rearrangement joins TRBV5-5 to TRBJ2-3; TCRdb lists TRBD1, though no DNA is available to test this call. The V gene's germline CDR1 is SGHKS and CDR2 YYEKEE (reference sequence). This CDR3 is built from 14 residues. Here the CDR3 reads CASSSRQGTDTQYF. The variable domain in full, with the rest retrieved from reference TRBV5-5 and TRBJ2-3, is DAGVTQSPTHLIKTRGQQVTLRCSPISGHKSVSWYQQVLGQGPQFIFQYYEKEERGRGNFPDRFSARQFPNYSSELNVNALLLGDSALYLCASSSRQGTDTQYFGPGTRLTVL.

This CDR3 reads CASSIDGQSNQPQHF. The chain uses TRBV19 and TRBJ1-5; TCRdb lists TRBD1, though no DNA is available to test this call. CDR1 LNHDA and CDR2 SQIVND come from the germline V gene (reference sequence). This CDR3 region has 15 residues.